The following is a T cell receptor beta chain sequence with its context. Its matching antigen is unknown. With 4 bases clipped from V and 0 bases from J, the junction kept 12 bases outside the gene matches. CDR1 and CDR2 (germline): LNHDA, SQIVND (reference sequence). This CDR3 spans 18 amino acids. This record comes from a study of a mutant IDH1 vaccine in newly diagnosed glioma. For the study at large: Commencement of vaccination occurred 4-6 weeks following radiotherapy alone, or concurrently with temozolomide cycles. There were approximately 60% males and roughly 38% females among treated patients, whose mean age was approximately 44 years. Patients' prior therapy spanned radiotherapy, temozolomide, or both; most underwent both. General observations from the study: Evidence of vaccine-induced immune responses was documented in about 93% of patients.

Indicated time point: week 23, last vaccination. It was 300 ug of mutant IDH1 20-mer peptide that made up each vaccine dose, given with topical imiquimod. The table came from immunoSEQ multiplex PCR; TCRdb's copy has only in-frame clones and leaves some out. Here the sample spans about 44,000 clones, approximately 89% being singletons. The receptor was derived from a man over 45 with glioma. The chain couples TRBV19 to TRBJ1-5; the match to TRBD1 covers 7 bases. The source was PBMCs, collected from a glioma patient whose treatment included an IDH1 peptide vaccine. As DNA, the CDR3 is TGTGCCAGTAGTACAATAGACAGGGCGCAAGATAGCAATCAGCCCCAGCATTTT. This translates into CASSTIDRAQDSNQPQHF.